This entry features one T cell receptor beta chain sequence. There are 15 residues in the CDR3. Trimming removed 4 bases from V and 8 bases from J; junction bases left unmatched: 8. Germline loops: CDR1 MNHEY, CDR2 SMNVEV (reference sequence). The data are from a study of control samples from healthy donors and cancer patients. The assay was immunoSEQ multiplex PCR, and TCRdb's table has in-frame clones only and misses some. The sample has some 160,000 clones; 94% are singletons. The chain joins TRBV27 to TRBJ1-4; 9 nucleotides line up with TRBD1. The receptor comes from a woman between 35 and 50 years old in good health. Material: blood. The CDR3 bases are TGTGCCAGCAGTTCCGCGGGACAGGGACAAGAAAAACTGTTTTTT. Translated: CASSSAGQGQEKLFF.